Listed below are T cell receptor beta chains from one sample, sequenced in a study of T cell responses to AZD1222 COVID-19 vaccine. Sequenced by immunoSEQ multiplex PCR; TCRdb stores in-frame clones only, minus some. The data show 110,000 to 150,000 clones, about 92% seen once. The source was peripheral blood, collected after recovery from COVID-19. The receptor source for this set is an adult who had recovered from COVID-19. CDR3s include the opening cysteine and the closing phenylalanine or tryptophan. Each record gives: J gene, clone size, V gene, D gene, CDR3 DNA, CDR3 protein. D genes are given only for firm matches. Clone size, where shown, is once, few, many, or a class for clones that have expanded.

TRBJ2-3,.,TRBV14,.,TGTGCCAGCAGCCAAATAGGGACCCCTAGCACAGATACGCAGTATTTT,CASSQIGTPSTDTQYF
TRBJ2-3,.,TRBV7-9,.,TGTGCCAGCAGCAGCGGGTGGGGCGATGGGAGAATCACAGATACGCAGTATTTT,CASSSGWGDGRITDTQYF
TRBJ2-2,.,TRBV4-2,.,TGTGCCAGCAGCCAAGACCGGCGCCAAATCACCGGGGAGCTGTTTTTT,CASSQDRRQITGELFF
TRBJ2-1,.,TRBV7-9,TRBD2,TGTGCCAGCAGCCCCGTAGCGGGAATCTTTAATGAGCAGTTCTTC,CASSPVAGIFNEQFF
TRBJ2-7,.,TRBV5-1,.,TGCGCCAGCAGTCGAGACCCCTACGAGCAGTACTTC,CASSRDPYEQYF
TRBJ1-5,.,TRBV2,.,TGTGCCAGCAGTGAAGCTACAGGGCACAATCAGCCCCAGCATTTT,CASSEATGHNQPQHF
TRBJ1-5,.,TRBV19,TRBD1,TGTGCCAGTAGCCCATTAAACAGGGGGCATCAGCCCCAGCATTTT,CASSPLNRGHQPQHF
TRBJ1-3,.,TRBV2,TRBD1,TGTGCCAGCAGTTTTAGGACAGGGGGAAACACCATATATTTT,CASSFRTGGNTIYF
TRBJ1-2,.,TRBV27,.,TGTGCCAGCAGTTCAGCCTACAGGGACTCCTATGGCTACACCTTC,CASSSAYRDSYGYTF
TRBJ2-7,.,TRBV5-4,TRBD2,TGTGCCAGCCGGTTATCGGGAGGGCCCTACGAGCAGTACTTC,CASRLSGGPYEQYF
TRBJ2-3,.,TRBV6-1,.,TGTGCCAGCAGTGATTTCTGGGGTCAGAGCTCGGATACGCAGTATTTT,CASSDFWGQSSDTQYF
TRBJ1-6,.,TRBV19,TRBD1,TGTGCCAGTAGTGAGCGGACAGGGACTTACAGCTCCTATAATTCACCCCTCCACTTT,CASSERTGTYSSYNSPLHF
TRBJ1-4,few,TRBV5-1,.,TGCGCCAGCAGGGCCCAAGTTGCAACTAATGAAAAACTGTTTTTT,CASRAQVATNEKLFF
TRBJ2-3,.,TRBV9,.,TGTGCCAGCAGCGCGGACTATCCACGCAGCACAGATACGCAGTATTTT,CASSADYPRSTDTQYF
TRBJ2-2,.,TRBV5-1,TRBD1,TGCGCCAGCAGCTTCCGTCTGGGCGGGACAGGGGCCTACACCGGGGAGCTGTTTTTT,CASSFRLGGTGAYTGELFF
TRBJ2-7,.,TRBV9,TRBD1,TGTGCCAGCAGCGTAGAGGGGGCGTTCGACGAGCAGTACTTC,CASSVEGAFDEQYF
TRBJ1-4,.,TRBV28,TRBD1,TGTGCCAGCAGTTTACCGGGACAGGGCTCTGAAAAACTGTTTTTT,CASSLPGQGSEKLFF
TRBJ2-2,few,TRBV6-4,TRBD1,TGTGCCAGCAGAAAAGAAACAGGGGATACCGGGGAGCTGTTTTTT,CASRKETGDTGELFF
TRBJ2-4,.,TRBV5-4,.,TGTGCCAGCAGTTTTTGGGGAGCCAAAAACATTCAGTACTTC,CASSFWGAKNIQYF
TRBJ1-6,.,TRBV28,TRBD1,TGTGCCAGCCAGGGGGGCTCCTATAATTCACCCCTCCACTTT,CASQGGSYNSPLHF
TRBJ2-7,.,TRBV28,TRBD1,TGTGCCAGCAGTCCTACGGGACAGCGCTACGAGCAGTACTTC,CASSPTGQRYEQYF
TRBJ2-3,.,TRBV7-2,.,TGTGCCAGCAGCGTCGAGCGGTTAGATACGCAGTATTTT,CASSVERLDTQYF
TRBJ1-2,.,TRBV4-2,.,TGTGCCAGCAGCCGAATCGGTTCTAACTATGGCTACACCTTC,CASSRIGSNYGYTF
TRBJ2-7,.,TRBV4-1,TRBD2,TGCGCCAGCAGCCAAGATATCGCTAGCGGGAGGGCCGAACCCTCCTACGAGCAGTACTTC,CASSQDIASGRAEPSYEQYF
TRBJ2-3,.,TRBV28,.,TGTGCCAGCAGTTTACGGGAGTCACCAGATACGCAGTATTTT,CASSLRESPDTQYF
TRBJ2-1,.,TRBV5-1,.,TGCGCCAGCAGCTTGACGGGGGACAATGAGCAGTTCTTC,CASSLTGDNEQFF
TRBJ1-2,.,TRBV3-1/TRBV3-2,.,TGTGCCAGCAGCCCGGGACTGGGACGAGACTATGGCTACACCTTC,CASSPGLGRDYGYTF
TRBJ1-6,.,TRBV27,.,TGTGCCAGCAGTTCTGGGCTAAATAATTCACCCCTCCACTTT,CASSSGLNNSPLHF
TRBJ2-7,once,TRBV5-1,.,TGCGCCAGCAGCTTGATGGGAGTGGACGAGCAGTACTTC,CASSLMGVDEQYF
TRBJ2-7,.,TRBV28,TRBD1,TGTGCCAGCAGTTCCCTCGGGACAGTATCCTACGAGCAGTACTTC,CASSSLGTVSYEQYF
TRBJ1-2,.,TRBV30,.,TGTGCCTCCTCCTCAGCGGTCTATGGCTACACCTTC,CASSSAVYGYTF
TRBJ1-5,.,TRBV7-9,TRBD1,TGTGCCAGCAGCCCAGGGGGTTTGGGCAATCAGCCCCAGCATTTT,CASSPGGLGNQPQHF
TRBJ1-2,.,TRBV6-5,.,TGTGCCAGCAGCAGAGACAGGAACTATGGCTACACCTTC,CASSRDRNYGYTF
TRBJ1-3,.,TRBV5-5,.,TGTGCCAGCAGCTTGGCCTGGGCTGTCTCTGGAAACACCATATATTTT,CASSLAWAVSGNTIYF
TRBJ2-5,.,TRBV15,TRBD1,TGTGCCACCAGCAGAGAGATGGCAGGGGGAGAGACCCAGTACTTC,CATSREMAGGETQYF
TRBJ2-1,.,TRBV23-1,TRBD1,TGCGCCAGCAGTCACCCGGGACAGACTCCTAGGTCTACAAACAATGAGCAGTTCTTC,CASSHPGQTPRSTNNEQFF
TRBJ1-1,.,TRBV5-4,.,TGTGCCAGCAGTTTTTCCAACACTGAAGCTTTCTTT,CASSFSNTEAFF
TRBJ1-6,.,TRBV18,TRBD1,TGTGCCAGCTCACAGCATGCTCCGGGACAGTATAATTCACCCCTCCACTTT,CASSQHAPGQYNSPLHF
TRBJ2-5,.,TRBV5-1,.,TGCGCCAGCAGCCTCGCTGGCGGGGAGACCCAGTACTTC,CASSLAGGETQYF
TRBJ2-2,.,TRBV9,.,TGTGCCAGCAGCGTTAGGACCGGGGAGCTGTTTTTT,CASSVRTGELFF
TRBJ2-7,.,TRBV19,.,TGTGCCAGTAGTGATCAAGCCCTTAACTCCTACGAGCAGTACTTC,CASSDQALNSYEQYF
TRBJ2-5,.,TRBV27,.,TGTGCCAGCAGTTTATATCTAGGTCTGGGGGAAGAGACCCAGTACTTC,CASSLYLGLGEETQYF
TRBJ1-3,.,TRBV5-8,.,TGTGCCAGCAGCTTTGGGGGGCTTGGAAACACCATATATTTT,CASSFGGLGNTIYF
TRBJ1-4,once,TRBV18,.,TGTGCCAGCTCACCGGACCCGGAGGGAAGCTGGACTGAAAAACTGTTTTTT,CASSPDPEGSWTEKLFF